This TCR beta chain originates from a study of T cells in Graves' hyperthyroidism and ophthalmopathy. The V end lost 5 bases, the J end lost 6 bases, and 25 bases lay between the germline ends. Per germline, CDR1 SGHAT and CDR2 FQNNGV. The CDR3 covers 17 residues. TCR beta CDR3 sequences were amplified from RNA transcripts. The HTBI primer set was used in a first-round RT-PCR of the TCR CDR3. MiXCR, run by TCRdb on the multiplex PCR reads, gives a single entry per CDR3 protein. Of around 340,000 distinct CDR3 sequences listed, around a fifth are singletons. This clonotype was seen many times. V usage is TRBV11-2 and J usage is TRBJ1-1; no reliable D call. The TCR was taken from a woman aged 45-65 years with Graves' hyperthyroidism. The sequenced material came from blood. CDR3 coding DNA: TGTGCCAGCAGCGCCACCCTAAGATCCGCCGTAGACGCTGAAGCTTTCTTT. Encoded protein: CASSATLRSAVDAEAFF.